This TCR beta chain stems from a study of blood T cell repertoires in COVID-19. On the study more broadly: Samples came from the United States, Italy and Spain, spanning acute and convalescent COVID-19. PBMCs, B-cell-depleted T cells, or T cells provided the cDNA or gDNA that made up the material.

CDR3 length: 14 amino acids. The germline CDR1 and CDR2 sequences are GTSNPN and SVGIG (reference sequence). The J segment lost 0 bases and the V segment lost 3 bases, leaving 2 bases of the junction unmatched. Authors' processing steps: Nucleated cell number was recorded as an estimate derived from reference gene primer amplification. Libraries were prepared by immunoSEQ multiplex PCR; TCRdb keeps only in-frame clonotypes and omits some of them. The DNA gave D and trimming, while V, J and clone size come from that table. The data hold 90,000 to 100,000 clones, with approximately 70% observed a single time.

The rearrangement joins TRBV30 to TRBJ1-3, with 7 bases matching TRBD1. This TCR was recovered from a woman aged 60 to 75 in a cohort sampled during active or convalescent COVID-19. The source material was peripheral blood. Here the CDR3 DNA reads TGTGCCTGGAGAGGGGACAGCTCTGGAAACACCATATATTTT. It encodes CAWRGDSSGNTIYF.